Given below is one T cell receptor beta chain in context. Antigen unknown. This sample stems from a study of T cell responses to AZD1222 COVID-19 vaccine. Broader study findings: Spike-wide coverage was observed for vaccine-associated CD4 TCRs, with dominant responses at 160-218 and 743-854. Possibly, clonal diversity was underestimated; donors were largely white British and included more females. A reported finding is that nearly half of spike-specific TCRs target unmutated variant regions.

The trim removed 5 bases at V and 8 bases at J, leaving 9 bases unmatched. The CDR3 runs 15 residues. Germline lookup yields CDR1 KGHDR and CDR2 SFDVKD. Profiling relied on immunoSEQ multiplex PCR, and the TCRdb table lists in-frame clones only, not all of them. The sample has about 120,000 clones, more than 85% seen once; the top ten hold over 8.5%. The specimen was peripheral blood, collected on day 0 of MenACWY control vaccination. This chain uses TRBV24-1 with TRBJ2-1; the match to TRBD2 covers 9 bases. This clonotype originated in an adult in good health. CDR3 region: CATSAASGVVDEQFF. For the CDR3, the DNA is TGTGCCACCAGTGCGGCTAGCGGGGTCGTTGATGAGCAGTTCTTC.